This is a list of T cell receptor beta chains from one sample in a study of early T cells in non-severe SARS-CoV-2 infection. TCRdb redid the calling of the 5' RACE reads with MiXCR, one entry per CDR3 protein. The sample contains under 85,000 distinct CDR3 sequences, more than 14% of which appear only once. This specimen consisted of whole blood, obtained at baseline. The source of these receptors is an adult who was a healthcare worker with PCR-confirmed SARS-CoV-2 infection or an uninfected control (not recorded which). The CDR3 runs from the conserved cysteine through the conserved F or W. Size values are once, few and many counts, or a class for expanded clones, and some rows have none.

clone_size	v_call	j_call	cdr3_aa
many	TRBV28	TRBJ2-5	CASSLPGLTETQYF
many	TRBV28	TRBJ2-1	CASSLPPWGEEQFF
-	TRBV3-1	TRBJ2-3	CASSHRPAEDTQYF
-	TRBV12-3/TRBV12-4	TRBJ1-1	CASSLGTGITEAFF
few	TRBV24-1	TRBJ1-5	CATSDTTGISNQPQHF
-	TRBV6-6	TRBJ2-3	CASSSGLSLRGYF
many	TRBV6-6	TRBJ2-7	CASSYGTGAGEQYF
many	TRBV28	TRBJ1-1	CASSHDRGRWAFF
-	TRBV11-2	TRBJ2-3	CASSLSAGMTDTQYF
-	TRBV6-6	TRBJ2-1	CASSFTGNGEQFF
-	TRBV5-1	TRBJ2-7	CASSLEGVDEQYF
-	TRBV5-1	TRBJ2-1	CASSLVAGRSYNEQFF
-	TRBV20-1	TRBJ1-4	CSANGNSEKLFF
-	TRBV7-9	TRBJ2-5	CASTILAGVGTQYF
few	TRBV7-9	TRBJ2-5	CASSSDVQETQYF
few	TRBV28	TRBJ1-1	CASRPDRRNTEAFF
few	TRBV28	TRBJ2-5	CASSFPTAQETQYF
many	TRBV5-8	TRBJ2-1	CASSLSGAWHEQFF
few	TRBV4-1	TRBJ2-1	CASSQDTSSYNEQFF
few	TRBV5-5	TRBJ1-1	CASSLTGVTEAFF
many	TRBV7-3	TRBJ2-3	CASSLGTSTDTQYF
few	TRBV5-1	TRBJ2-3	CASSLSGQSTDTQYF
-	TRBV27	TRBJ2-5	CASSSAGGPETQYF
-	TRBV2	TRBJ2-5	CASLRASGTQETQYF
-	TRBV5-1	TRBJ2-7	CASKVEGRPSYEQYF
-	TRBV30	TRBJ1-1	CAWDAAGEYTEAFF
-	TRBV20-1	TRBJ2-7	CSARDPLWRREQYF
few	TRBV6-6	TRBJ1-5	CASSYDLGGNQPQHF
-	TRBV28	TRBJ2-7	CASSLFLGDYEQYF
many	TRBV20-1	TRBJ1-1	CSARVTDTEAFF
many	TRBV20-1	TRBJ2-2	CSARDPTGELFF
-	TRBV20-1	TRBJ2-3	CSARDPLTDTQYF
many	TRBV29-1	TRBJ2-7	CSGTSGSYEQYF
few	TRBV2	TRBJ2-7	CASSAPITEDEQYF
few	TRBV7-8	TRBJ2-1	CASSLRTVSSYNEQFF
many	TRBV6-2/TRBV6-3	TRBJ2-2	CASILRDRGHGELFF
few	TRBV3-1	TRBJ2-1	CASSGGVNEQFF
few	TRBV6-6	TRBJ1-2	CASTGSYYGYTF
-	TRBV20-1	TRBJ1-1	CSATATGGTEAFF
-	TRBV7-6	TRBJ2-5	CASSQTGSRGSETQYF
many	TRBV20-1	TRBJ2-3	CSARAEFTDTQYF
many	TRBV20-1	TRBJ2-7	CSATATGGLTYEQYF
many	TRBV7-8	TRBJ2-1	CASSLGPETVNNEQFF
-	TRBV4-1	TRBJ2-1	CASSQDRIATEEQFF
many	TRBV5-5	TRBJ2-1	CASSPGQWNEQFF
-	TRBV19	TRBJ2-7	CASRESVSSYEQYF
-	TRBV5-4	TRBJ2-7	CASSSFGGAAYEQYF
few	TRBV29-1	TRBJ2-7	CSVVEGQIGYEQYF
-	TRBV6-1	TRBJ2-1	CASSESPGSYNEQFF
few	TRBV12-3/TRBV12-4	TRBJ1-1	CASSTYLPRSTEAFF
-	TRBV13	TRBJ1-1	CASSLEPNVGTEAFF
-	TRBV6-2/TRBV6-3	TRBJ2-2	CASSPGLAPTGELFF
few	TRBV29-1	TRBJ1-1	CSVRPRDTEAFF
many	TRBV5-4	TRBJ2-1	CASSSPGQGLNEQFF
few	TRBV3-1	TRBJ1-6	CASSQEGDSWDSPLHF
-	TRBV3-1	TRBJ1-6	CASSLFPGYNSPLHF
few	TRBV7-2	TRBJ2-1	CASTLSGREGNEQFF
-	TRBV2	TRBJ2-3	CASKSAASTDTQYF
few	TRBV7-6	TRBJ2-7	CASSLDSTYEQYF
-	TRBV19	TRBJ2-1	CASSPFRDEQFF